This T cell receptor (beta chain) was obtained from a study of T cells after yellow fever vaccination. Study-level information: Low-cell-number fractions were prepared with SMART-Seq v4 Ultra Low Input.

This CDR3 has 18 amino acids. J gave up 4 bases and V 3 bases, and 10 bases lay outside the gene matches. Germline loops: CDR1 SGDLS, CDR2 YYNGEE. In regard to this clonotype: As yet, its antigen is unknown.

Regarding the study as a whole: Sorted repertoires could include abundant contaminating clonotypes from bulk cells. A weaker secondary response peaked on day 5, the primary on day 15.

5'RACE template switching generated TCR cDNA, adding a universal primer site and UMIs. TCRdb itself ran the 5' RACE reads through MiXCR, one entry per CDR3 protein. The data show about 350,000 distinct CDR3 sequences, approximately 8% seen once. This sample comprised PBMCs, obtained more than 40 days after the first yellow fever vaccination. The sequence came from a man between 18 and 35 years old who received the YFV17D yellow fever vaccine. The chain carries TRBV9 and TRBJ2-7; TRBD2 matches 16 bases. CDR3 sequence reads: CASSADGTSGGAAYEQYF. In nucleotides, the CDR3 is TGTGCCAGCAGCGCTGACGGGACTAGCGGGGGGGCAGCATACGAGCAGTACTTC. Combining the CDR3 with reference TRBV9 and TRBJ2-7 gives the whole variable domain DSGVTQTPKHLITATGQRVTLRCSPRSGDLSVYWYQQSLDQGLQFLIQYYNGEERAKGNILERFSAQQFPDLHSELNLSSLELGDSALYFCASSADGTSGGAAYEQYFGPGTRLTVT.